This T cell receptor (beta chain) was found in a study of T cell changes during pregnancy in multiple sclerosis (dated 2019 in TCRdb). Regarding the study in general: Changes in the T cell repertoire over the course of pregnancy were examined in this study in women with multiple sclerosis.

The CDR3 runs 16 residues from the cysteine to the phenylalanine. Only the CDR3 part of the read is kept: 48 bases, read in frame from the first base. From the germline V gene, CDR1 is MNHNS and CDR2 is SASEGT. For this chain, trimming is 3 bases at the V end and 4 bases at the J end, and the number of junction bases without a gene match is 9. Library preparation used the immunoSEQ multiplex PCR assay. TCRdb retrieved this table from immuneACCESS and kept in-frame rearrangements only. Not all clones are present; in checked studies, unresolved V genes account for under half, and no reason is known for the remainder. This sample holds roughly 38,000 clones; around 94% were observed only once. The ten largest clones take up approximately 0.79% of the sample. A word on this clone: Its antigen is still unknown. One base away there is no much larger clone; base qualities are not given.

The sample here was CD4+ T cells from peripheral blood mononuclear cells, taken before pregnancy. The rearranged segments are TRBV6-1 and TRBJ2-1, with 7 middle bases fitting TRBD2. The sequence was collected from a female donor with multiple sclerosis, enrolled in a pregnancy study. The nucleotides are TGTGCCAGCAGTGAGCGAAGCGGGATAGGGTACAATGAGCAGTTCTTC. It codes for CASSERSGIGYNEQFF.